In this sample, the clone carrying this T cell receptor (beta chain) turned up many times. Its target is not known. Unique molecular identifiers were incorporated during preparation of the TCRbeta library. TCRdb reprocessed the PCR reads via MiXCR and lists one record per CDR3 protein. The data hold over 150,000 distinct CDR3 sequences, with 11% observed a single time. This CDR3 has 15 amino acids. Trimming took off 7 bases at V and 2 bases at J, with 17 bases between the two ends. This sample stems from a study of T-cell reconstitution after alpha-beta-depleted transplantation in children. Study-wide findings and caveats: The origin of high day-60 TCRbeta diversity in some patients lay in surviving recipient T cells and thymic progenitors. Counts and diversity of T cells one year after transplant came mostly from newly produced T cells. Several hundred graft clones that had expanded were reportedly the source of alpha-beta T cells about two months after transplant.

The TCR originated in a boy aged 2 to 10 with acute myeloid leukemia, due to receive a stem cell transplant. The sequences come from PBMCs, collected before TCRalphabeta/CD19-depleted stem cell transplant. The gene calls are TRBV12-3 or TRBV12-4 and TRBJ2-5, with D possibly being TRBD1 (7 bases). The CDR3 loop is CASTQGGLVQETQYF. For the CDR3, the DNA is TGTGCCAGCACCCAGGGGGGTCTGGTACAAGAGACCCAGTACTTC.